Shown below are 10 T cell receptor beta chains from a single sample sequenced in a study of T cells in localized non-small cell lung cancer. Profiling relied on immunoSEQ multiplex PCR, and the TCRdb table lists in-frame clones only, not all of them. The sample includes about 130,000 clones, more than 70% seen only once; the top ten take 1.5% to 2%. Here the sequenced sample was peripheral blood, taken before any cancer treatment. The source of these receptors is an older female donor with stage I lung adenocarcinoma.

The chain combines TRBV25-1 with TRBJ1-5; 11 nucleotides align to TRBD1. Germline CDR1 is MGHDK and CDR2 is SYGVNS. The CDR3 is made up of 16 amino acids. V was clipped by 4 bases and J by 9 bases; unmatched bases: 11. The CDR3 here is CASSASAGTGGRPQHF. The CDR3 DNA reads as TGTGCCAGCAGTGCATCCGCCGGGACAGGGGGGAGGCCCCAGCATTTT.

The chain has TRBV5-6 and TRBJ2-7; 8 bases line up with TRBD2. Germline-derived CDR1 and CDR2 are SGHDT and YYEEEE. The CDR3 spans 14 residues. V lost 5 bases, J lost 2 bases, and 6 bases stayed unmatched. DNA for the CDR3: TGTGCCAGCAGTCCGGGACTAGTCCCCTACGAGCAGTACTTC. This translates into CASSPGLVPYEQYF.

The chain employs TRBV28 and TRBJ1-3; D remains unclear. The CDR3 is 15 residues long. V lost 3 bases, J lost 2 bases, and 11 bases lay in between. The germline V gene has CDR1 MDHEN and CDR2 SYDVKM. CDR3 region: CASSLAVRTGNTIYF. CDR3 nucleotide sequence: TGTGCCAGCAGTTTGGCGGTTCGTACTGGAAACACCATATATTTT.

This rearrangement joins TRBV2 to TRBJ2-1, with D perhaps assigned TRBD1 or TRBD2 (7 bases each). Germline values: CDR1 SNHLY, CDR2 FYNNEI. V dropped 2 bases and J dropped 9 bases, with 11 bases sitting between them. The CDR3 is made up of 13 amino acids. The DNA of the CDR3 is TGTGCCAGCAGTGAAACAGGGGAGGGTGAGCAGTTCTTC. Encoded protein: CASSETGEGEQFF.

This rearrangement joins TRBV7-2 to TRBJ2-7; no definite D call. With 2 bases removed from V and 9 bases from J, the gap between germline ends came to 11 bases. The CDR3 runs to 12 residues. Germline V gene lookup returns CDR1 SGHTA and CDR2 FQGNSA. The CDR3 nucleotides are TGTGCCAGCAGCTTAAACCGGCAGGTGCAGTACTTC. It specifies CASSLNRQVQYF.

This clone has just one count. The gene calls are TRBV5-6 and TRBJ2-3; 9 bases fit TRBD2. CDR3 length: 15 residues. V lost 2 bases to trimming and J lost 1 base; unmatched junction nucleotides: 2. Germline V gene sequence: CDR1 SGHDT, CDR2 YYEEEE. CDR3 in DNA: TGTGCCAGCAGCTTACGGACTAGCGGCACAGATACGCAGTATTTT. Its protein product is CASSLRTSGTDTQYF. Full variable domain (outside the CDR3, taken from reference TRBV5-6 and TRBJ2-3): DAGVTQSPTHLIKTRGQQVTLRCSPKSGHDTVSWYQQALGQGPQFIFQYYEEEERQRGNFPDRFSGHQFPNYSSELNVNALLLGDSALYLCASSLRTSGTDTQYFGPGTRLTVL.

J is TRBJ2-5 and V is TRBV28; a possible D gene is TRBD1 (5 bases). V shed 6 bases and J shed 2 bases, with 10 bases lying between them. CDR1 and CDR2 (germline): MDHEN, SYDVKM. The length of the CDR3 is 13 residues. CDR3 nucleotides: TGTGCCAGCAGGAAAACAGGTCAAGAGACCCAGTACTTC. Translating gives CASRKTGQETQYF.

This clone was counted only a few times. This sequence joins TRBV4-2 and TRBJ2-7, with 8 bases that match TRBD1. The CDR3 runs 14 residues. From germline, CDR1 is LGHNA and CDR2 YNFKEQ. Trimming removed 1 base from V and 6 bases from J; junction bases left unmatched: 5. CDR3 nucleotides: TGTGCCAGCAGCCAAGGCGGACAGGGACCCGAGCAGTACTTC. It codes for CASSQGGQGPEQYF.

This clone was detected once. J is TRBJ1-5 and V is TRBV6-6; D is undetermined. Germline CDR1 reads MNHNY; CDR2 reads SVGAGI (reference sequence). The CDR3 is 16 amino acids. V shed 6 bases and J shed 3 bases, with 18 bases lying between them. The CDR3 DNA reads TGTGCCAGCAGACCGAAAACCACAGAGAACAATCAGCCCCAGCATTTT. This gives the protein CASRPKTTENNQPQHF.

This chain uses TRBV6-5 with TRBJ2-7, with TRBD2 matching over 8 bases. CDR1 is MNHEY, CDR2 SVGAGI, per germline. The CDR3 length is 14 residues. J was trimmed by 3 bases and V by 2 bases; bases with no gene match: 3. The CDR3 sequence is CASSYGTSGYEQYF. The CDR3 coding sequence is TGTGCCAGCAGTTACGGCACTAGCGGCTACGAGCAGTACTTC.